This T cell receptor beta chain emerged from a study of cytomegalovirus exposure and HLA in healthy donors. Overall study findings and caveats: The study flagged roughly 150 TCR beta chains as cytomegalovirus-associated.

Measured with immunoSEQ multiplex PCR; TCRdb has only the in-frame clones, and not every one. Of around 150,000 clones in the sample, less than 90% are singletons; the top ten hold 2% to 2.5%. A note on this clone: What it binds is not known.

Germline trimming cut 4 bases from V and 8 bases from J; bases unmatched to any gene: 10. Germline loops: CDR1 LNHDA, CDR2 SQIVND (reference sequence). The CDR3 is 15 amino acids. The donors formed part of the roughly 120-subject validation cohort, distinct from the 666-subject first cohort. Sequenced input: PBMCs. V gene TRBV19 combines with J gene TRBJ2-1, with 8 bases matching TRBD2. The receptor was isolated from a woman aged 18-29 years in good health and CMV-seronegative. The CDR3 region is CASSKGWRGVDEQFF. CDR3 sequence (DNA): TGTGCCAGTAGTAAGGGATGGCGGGGGGTCGATGAGCAGTTCTTC.